One sample yielded the 18 T cell receptor beta chains listed below, sequenced in a study of kidney transplant recipient with SARS-CoV-2 infection. One entry per CDR3 protein results from TCRdb running MiXCR on the reads. The sample contains roughly 250,000 distinct CDR3 sequences, roughly 26% of which appear only once. The sample in question was a blood sample, obtained at baseline and around day 110 from a kidney transplant recipient. The receptors shown here come from a male patient younger than 45 who had COVID-19 and was a kidney transplant recipient. Part of the T cell pool may stem from the graft donor.

Ten or more counts support this clonotype. The CDR3: CASSINSPVSAGEQYF. CDR3 DNA sequence: TGTGCCAGTAGTATAAACAGTCCTGTGTCCGCGGGGGAGCAGTACTTC. The chain joins TRBV19 to TRBJ2-7; D perhaps matches TRBD2 (6 bases). With 2 bases removed from V and 7 bases from J, the gap between germline ends came to 21 bases. The CDR3 runs to 16 residues. Looked up from germline, CDR1 is LNHDA and CDR2 is SQIVND (reference sequence).

This clonotype appeared once. A read error may be the cause here, since a much bigger clone is one base away. The chain links TRBV7-7 to TRBJ1-2; D ambiguous. From germline, CDR1 is SSHAT and CDR2 FNYEAQ (reference sequence). The CDR3 runs 17 residues. V lost 7 bases, J lost 4 bases, and 25 bases lay in between. In DNA, the CDR3 is TGTGCCAGCAACACGAGCTGTAAGTGCCGAAAGACCTATGGCTACACCTTC. This sequence encodes CASNTSCKCRKTYGYTF.

There are many counts of this clonotype. The chain couples TRBV9 to TRBJ1-1, with no clear D. V lost 0 bases and J 1 base, leaving 7 bases between the germline ends. CDR3 length: 14 residues. Per germline, CDR1 SGDLS and CDR2 YYNGEE. This CDR3 reads CASSVGGANTEAFF. CDR3 coding DNA: TGTGCCAGCAGCGTAGGGGGTGCGAACACTGAAGCTTTCTTT.

Comment on this clonotype: A much larger clone differs from this one at a single base, so this may be a read error. The V call is TRBV29-1, the J call TRBJ1-2, with D maybe TRBD1 (6 bases). Germline-derived CDR1 and CDR2 are SQVTM and ANQGSEA. The CDR3 runs to 15 residues. V was clipped by 0 bases and J by 8 bases, with 19 bases between them. The CDR3 sequence is CSVEDRDGGQGGYTF. DNA for the CDR3: TGCAGCGTTGAAGATCGGGACGGGGGGCAGGGAGGCTACACCTTC.

The sample holds many counts of this clonotype. V and J are TRBV21-1 and TRBJ2-7; whether TRBD2, the table's D call, matches the DNA was not checked. TRBV21-1 is classified as a pseudogene. The CDR3 loop spans 19 amino acids. The CDR3 sequence: CASSKGARLMPKTSYEQYF. For the CDR3, the DNA is TGTGCCAGCAGCAAAGGGGCCCGCCTCATGCCGAAGACGAGCTACGAGCAGTACTTC.

This clonotype has a count of ten or more. V gene TRBV2 combines with J gene TRBJ1-5; D is possibly TRBD1 (5 bases). This CDR3 has 13 residues. V lost 6 bases and J lost 2, with 8 bases in between. Per germline, CDR1 SNHLY and CDR2 FYNNEI. The CDR3 region has the DNA TGTGCCAGCAGCTTACAGGGCAATCAGCCCCAGCATTTT. Amino acid sequence: CASSLQGNQPQHF.

This clonotype was observed a single time. The chain employs TRBV21-1 and TRBJ2-3. TRBV21-1 is described as a pseudogene. This CDR3 comprises 17 residues. In DNA form, the CDR3 reads TGTGCCAGCAGGAACATAGTAGCTACAGTCATGCAAGATACGCAGTATTTT. Amino acids: CASRNIVATVMQDTQYF.

Comments on this clonotype: This may be a read error: a much more frequent sequence differs by one nucleotide. V is TRBV7-9 and J is TRBJ1-5; 10 bases fit TRBD1. Germline V gene sequence: CDR1 SEHNR, CDR2 FQNEAQ (reference sequence). The length of the CDR3 is 15 residues. The CDR3 reads CASSLGQGDNQSQHF. The CDR3 DNA follows: TGTGCCAGCAGCCTTGGACAGGGGGACAATCAGTCCCAGCATTTT.

This clonotype occurred many times. This chain connects TRBV2 to TRBJ1-4, with a possible D match to TRBD1 (6 bases). This CDR3 spans 13 amino acids. Trimming left V 6 bases short and J 4 bases short, with 9 bases between. Germline assignment: CDR1 SNHLY and CDR2 FYNNEI. The CDR3 loop reads CASSRGHNEKLFF. CDR3 nucleotide sequence: TGTGCCAGCAGCAGGGGACATAATGAAAAACTGTTTTTT.

The gene calls are TRBV6-5 and TRBJ1-1; D uncertain. Germline V gives CDR1 MNHEY, CDR2 SVGAGI. With 0 bases removed from V and 4 bases from J, the gap between germline ends came to 21 bases. The CDR3 is 18 amino acids. The CDR3 DNA reads as TGTGCCAGCAGTTACTCGGGATCAATGGTGAGGTTCGCCACTGAAGCTTTCTTT. This codes for CASSYSGSMVRFATEAFF.

This clonotype has ten or more counts. The chain links TRBV12-3 or TRBV12-4 to TRBJ2-1; D is undetermined. V lost 2 bases, J lost 0 bases, and 11 bases lay in between. The length of the CDR3 is 16 residues. The CDR3 coding sequence is TGTGCCAGCAGTTTAAGGTCAGGCAGCTCCTACAATGAGCAGTTCTTC. Translating it yields CASSLRSGSSYNEQFF.

This clonotype has ten or more counts. The gene calls are TRBV7-8 and TRBJ1-2, with unresolved D. V lost 4 bases and J lost 4, with 22 bases in between. The germline V gene has CDR1 SGHVS and CDR2 FQNEAQ. The length of the CDR3 is 17 residues. CDR3 amino acids: CASSCQTFTRKTYGYTF. The CDR3, as DNA: TGTGCCAGCAGCTGCCAGACGTTTACCCGAAAGACCTATGGCTACACCTTC. The variable domain in full, with the rest retrieved from reference TRBV7-8 and TRBJ1-2, is GAGVSQSPRYKVAKRGQDVALRCDPISGHVSLFWYQQALGQGPEFLTYFQNEAQLDKSGLPSDRFFAERPEGSVSTLKIQRTQQEDSAVYLCASSCQTFTRKTYGYTFGSGTRLTVV.

The table lists this clonotype with many counts. The chain is built from TRBV7-8 and TRBJ1-4; maybe TRBD1 (6 bases). Germline-derived CDR1 and CDR2 are SGHVS and FQNEAQ. V shed 5 bases and J shed 6 bases, with 13 bases lying between them. The CDR3 runs 14 residues. The CDR3 nucleotides are TGTGCCAGCAGCGACCCGGGACAATATGAAAAACTGTTTTTT. Its translation: CASSDPGQYEKLFF.

This clonotype was observed at least ten times. The rearrangement uses TRBV5-8 and TRBJ1-2; maybe TRBD1 (5 bases). This CDR3 comprises 16 residues. Trimming took 6 bases from V and 4 from J, leaving 22 bases between them. Looked up from germline, CDR1 is SGHTS and CDR2 is YDEGEE. Here the CDR3 reads CASMRGHPRKTYGYTF. In DNA, the CDR3 is TGTGCCAGCATGAGGGGTCATCCACGAAAGACCTATGGCTACACCTTC.

There are a few counts of this clonotype. The chain recombines TRBV29-1 with TRBJ2-7; weak D call: TRBD1 (6 bases). V was clipped by 4 bases and J by 4 bases, with 17 bases between them. CDR1 and CDR2 (germline): SQVTM, ANQGSEA. CDR3 length equals 14 residues. CDR3 in amino acids: CSVGGETGVYEQYF. The CDR3 bases are TGCAGCGTTGGGGGCGAGACAGGAGTTTACGAGCAGTACTTC.

Note on this clonotype: A much more abundant neighbour one base away suggests this may be a read error. V is TRBV30 and J is TRBJ2-7, with a weak D call TRBD1 (5 bases). The V gene's germline CDR1 is GTSNPN and CDR2 SVGIG (reference sequence). With 5 bases removed from V and 2 bases from J, the gap between germline ends came to 22 bases. The CDR3 runs to 16 residues. The CDR3 DNA follows: TGTGCCTGGGGGTTCTCGAGCAGGGATTCCGCCTACGAGCAGTACTTC. It encodes CAWGFSSRDSAYEQYF.

Comment on this clonotype: A much larger clonotype is one base distant, so this may be a read error. The rearrangement uses TRBV7-2 and TRBJ2-1; tentative D call: TRBD1 (5 bases). CDR3 length equals 17 residues. V was clipped by 1 base and J by 5 bases, with 18 bases between them. Germline CDR1 SGHTA, CDR2 FQGNSA. The CDR3 region has the DNA TGTGCCAGCAGCTTAGGCGTTGCGGCAAGGGGCAACAATGAGCAGTTCTTC. The encoded protein is CASSLGVAARGNNEQFF. Combining the CDR3 with reference TRBV7-2 and TRBJ2-1 gives the whole variable domain GAGVSQSPSNKVTEKGKDVELRCDPISGHTALYWYRQSLGQGLEFLIYFQGNSAPDKSGLPSDRFSAERTGGSVSTLTIQRTQQEDSAVYLCASSLGVAARGNNEQFFGPGTRLTVL.

The V gene is TRBV8-2, the J gene TRBJ2-6; the table's D call of TRBD1 was not tested on the DNA. TRBV8-2 is recorded as a pseudogene. This CDR3 region has 17 residues. CDR3 bases: TGTGGCAAACTAGAGAGGACAACACAAAGTCGGGCCAACGTCCTGACTTTC. Its translation is CGKLERTTQSRANVLTF.